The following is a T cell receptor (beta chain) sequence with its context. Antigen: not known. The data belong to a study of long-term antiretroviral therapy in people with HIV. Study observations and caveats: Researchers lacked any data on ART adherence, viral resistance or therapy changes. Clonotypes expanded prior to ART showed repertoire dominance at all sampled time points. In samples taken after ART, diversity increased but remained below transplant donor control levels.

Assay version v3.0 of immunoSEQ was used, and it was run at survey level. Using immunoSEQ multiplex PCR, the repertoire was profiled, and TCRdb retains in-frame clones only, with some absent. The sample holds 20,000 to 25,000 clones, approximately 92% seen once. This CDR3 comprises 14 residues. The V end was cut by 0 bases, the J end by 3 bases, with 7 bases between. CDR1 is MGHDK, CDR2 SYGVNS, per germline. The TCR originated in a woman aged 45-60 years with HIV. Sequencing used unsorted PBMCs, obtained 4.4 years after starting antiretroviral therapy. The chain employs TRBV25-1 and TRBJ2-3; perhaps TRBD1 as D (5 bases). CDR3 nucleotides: TGTGCCAGCAGTGAATATAAGGGGACAGATACGCAGTATTTT. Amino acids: CASSEYKGTDTQYF.